The present T cell receptor beta chain was sequenced within a study of patients and donors after allogeneic stem cell transplantation. This clonotype has a count of ten or more. TCRdb recomputed calls from the RT-PCR reads with MiXCR, one row per CDR3 protein. The repertoire has 920,000 or so distinct CDR3 sequences, under 20% of them found once; the top ten carry around 6%. This CDR3 has 16 amino acids. CDR1 SGHRS and CDR2 YFSETQ come from the germline V gene. V shed 0 bases and J shed 2 bases, with 11 bases lying between them. The chain combines TRBV5-1 with TRBJ2-2; TRBD1 or TRBD2 may be the D gene (6 bases each). The sequence came from a human donor who was either an allogeneic HSCT recipient or a stem cell or donor lymphocyte infusion donor (not recorded which). It is not recorded whose cells these are; they may come from a transplant donor. Sequenced sample: blood, either unsorted or a sorted T cell fraction (not recorded which). The CDR3 is CASSLARGGNTGELFF. The CDR3, as DNA: TGCGCCAGCAGCTTGGCCAGGGGAGGCAACACCGGGGAGCTGTTTTTT.